This is a list of T cell receptor beta chains from one sample in a study of blood T cells in healthy people across ages. A single record per CDR3 protein comes from TCRdb applying MiXCR to the 5' RACE reads. Of 600,000 to 1,000,000 distinct CDR3 sequences listed, more than 20% are singletons. This same sample was also taken into another study, of T cells of mothers and their children.

Material: blood. These receptors were taken from a boy between 10 and 17 years old in good health. The CDR3 runs from the conserved cysteine through the conserved F or W.

J gene	V gene	CDR3 protein
TRBJ2-5	TRBV18	CASSPSNRTQYF
TRBJ1-2	TRBV24-1	CATSDPGTVNYGYTF
TRBJ2-1	TRBV3-1	CASSPTFNEQFF
TRBJ2-5	TRBV12-3/TRBV12-4	CASSMTGSEETQYF
TRBJ1-1	TRBV7-2	CASSLRIPVELSNTEAFF
TRBJ2-1	TRBV28	CASRQGGPPWEQFF
TRBJ1-5	TRBV20-1	CSARDLSSHQPQHF
-	TRBV24-1	CATSGVNNNEQFF
TRBJ1-4	TRBV5-1	CASSPDDSRNEKLFF
TRBJ2-5	TRBV5-1	CASSLDPGPQETQYF
TRBJ1-1	TRBV4-1	CASRDRGVTEAFF
-	TRBV20-1	CSAGGQGGEQYF
TRBJ1-2	TRBV3-1	CASSQVDSYGYTF
TRBJ1-1	TRBV15	CATSSSEMNTEAFF
TRBJ1-2	TRBV28	CASSSLIFKDRVGGYTF
TRBJ2-1	TRBV15	CATSRRSGGASYNEQFF
TRBJ2-3	TRBV9	CASSFRGFVDQVDTQYF
TRBJ1-1	TRBV12-3/TRBV12-4	CASRDRESNTEAFF